These 29 T cell receptor beta chains share one sample of origin, sequenced in a study of T cell changes during pregnancy in multiple sclerosis. Measured with immunoSEQ multiplex PCR; TCRdb has only the in-frame clones, and not every one. The sample has under 60,000 clones; roughly 90% are singletons. The source was CD4+ T cells from peripheral blood mononuclear cells, collected after pregnancy. These receptors all stem from a female donor with multiple sclerosis, enrolled in a pregnancy study.

This clone was counted only a few times. The chain combines TRBV19 with TRBJ1-3, with D possibly matching TRBD1 (5 bases). CDR1 is LNHDA and CDR2 is SQIVND in the germline V gene (reference sequence). The CDR3 runs to 16 residues. The germline V and J ends were trimmed by 5 bases and 0 bases, with 14 bases remaining between them. CDR3 region: CASSRWGADSGNTIYF. Written as DNA, the CDR3 is TGTGCCAGTAGTCGGTGGGGCGCCGACTCTGGAAACACCATATATTTT.

The V call is TRBV11-3, the J call TRBJ2-2; a possible D gene is TRBD1 (5 bases). V lost 0 bases and J 7 bases, leaving 12 bases between the germline ends. There are 15 residues in the CDR3. Germline-derived CDR1 and CDR2 are SGHNT and YENEEA. The CDR3 here is CASSLDLSGHGELFF. CDR3 nucleotide sequence: TGTGCCAGCAGCTTAGATCTTTCAGGGCACGGGGAGCTGTTTTTT.

This chain joins TRBV7-2 and TRBJ1-3; the D is unclear. Germline loops: CDR1 SGHTA, CDR2 FQGNSA. V was pared by 3 bases and J by 0 bases, with 6 bases between. This CDR3 region has 14 residues. The CDR3 sequence is CASSLRFSGNTIYF. CDR3 nucleotides: TGTGCCAGCAGCTTGCGATTCTCTGGAAACACCATATATTTT.

This chain links TRBV2 with TRBJ2-7, with D possibly TRBD1 on 6 matching bases. The CDR3 covers 13 residues. Between the trimmed V and J ends, which lost 6 bases and 2 bases, there was a span of 11 bases. Germline values: CDR1 SNHLY, CDR2 FYNNEI. This CDR3 is CASREDSTYEQYF. CDR3 nucleotide sequence: TGTGCCAGCAGGGAGGACAGCACCTACGAGCAGTACTTC.

The V gene is TRBV25-1, the J gene TRBJ1-4; 7 bases are a match to TRBD1. The V gene end was trimmed by 0 bases and the J gene end by 5 bases; junction bases not matched to a gene: 3. The CDR3 spans 15 residues. Germline V gives CDR1 MGHDK, CDR2 SYGVNS. The CDR3 region has the DNA TGTGCCAGCAGTGAATATGGGACAGAAAATGAAAAACTGTTTTTT. The encoded protein is CASSEYGTENEKLFF.

The chain joins TRBV7-9 to TRBJ2-2; D gene unclear. Trimming removed 5 bases at V and 2 bases at J, with 9 bases between. Germline V gene lookup returns CDR1 SEHNR and CDR2 FQNEAQ (reference sequence). The CDR3 is made up of 14 amino acids. This CDR3 reads CASSNPLNTGELFF. CDR3 nucleotides: TGTGCCAGCAGCAATCCTTTAAACACCGGGGAGCTGTTTTTT.

The V gene is TRBV7-2, the J gene TRBJ2-3; D is perhaps TRBD2 (6 bases). The CDR3 contains 15 residues. Germline lookup yields CDR1 SGHTA and CDR2 FQGNSA. Between the trimmed V and J ends, which lost 5 bases and 0 bases, there was a span of 12 bases. CDR3 DNA: TGTGCCAGCAGCCCCCTAGCGCAGAGCACAGATACGCAGTATTTT. This sequence encodes CASSPLAQSTDTQYF.

The chain has TRBV2 and TRBJ2-6, with D perhaps TRBD1 (5 bases). Germline V CDR1 and CDR2: SNHLY, FYNNEI. CDR3 length equals 14 residues. V was trimmed by 4 bases and J by 1 base, leaving 5 bases between them. The CDR3 spells CASSAGSGANVLTF. The DNA of the CDR3 is TGTGCCAGCAGTGCAGGGTCTGGGGCCAACGTCCTGACTTTC. Looking up the rest from reference TRBV2 and TRBJ2-6 gives the full variable domain: EPEVTQTPSHQVTQMGQEVILRCVPISNHLYFYWYRQILGQKVEFLVSFYNNEISEKSEIFDDQFSVERPDGSNFTLKIRSTKLEDSAMYFCASSAGSGANVLTFGAGSRLTVL.

The chain carries TRBV6-6 and TRBJ2-7; 10 bases map to TRBD1. The CDR3 contains 14 residues. Germline CDR1 and CDR2: MNHNY and SVGAGI (reference sequence). Trimming took 2 bases from V and 5 from J; bases not matched to a gene: 3. The CDR3: CASSYPGTGDEQYF. DNA for the CDR3: TGTGCCAGCAGTTACCCCGGGACAGGGGACGAGCAGTACTTC.

The chain combines TRBV15 with TRBJ2-7; tentatively, D is TRBD2 (6 bases). Per germline, CDR1 LNHNV and CDR2 YYDKDF (reference sequence). V was shortened by 0 bases and J by 3 bases, with 9 bases between the two germline ends. CDR3 length: 14 residues. As DNA, the CDR3 is TGTGCCACCAGCAGAGAGGGAGCGGGCTACGAGCAGTACTTC. It translates to CATSREGAGYEQYF.

This clone was detected a few times. The genes are TRBV9 and TRBJ1-1; possible D gene TRBD1, 6 bases. V gave up 3 bases and J gave up 0 bases, with 18 bases separating them. This CDR3 region has 17 residues. Germline V gives CDR1 SGDLS, CDR2 YYNGEE. As DNA, the CDR3 is TGTGCCAGCAGCGGCAGTACAGGGCCAGCCATGAACACTGAAGCTTTCTTT. It translates to CASSGSTGPAMNTEAFF.

This rearrangement joins TRBV6-5 to TRBJ1-5; D not certain. The CDR3 loop spans 14 amino acids. The germline gives CDR1 MNHEY, CDR2 SVGAGI. V lost 6 bases to trimming and J lost 1 base, with 10 bases between them. The CDR3 protein is CASRSSGSNQPQHF. DNA for the CDR3: TGTGCCAGCAGGTCGTCAGGCAGCAATCAGCCCCAGCATTTT.

V is TRBV27 and J is TRBJ2-5; 9 bases line up with TRBD2. Per germline, CDR1 MNHEY and CDR2 SMNVEV (reference sequence). With 6 bases clipped from V and 5 bases from J, the junction kept 7 bases outside the gene matches. This CDR3 has 14 amino acids. DNA of the CDR3: TGTGCCAGCAGCTGGGTGGCGGGAGGGGAGACCCAGTACTTC. Its protein is CASSWVAGGETQYF.

The V gene is TRBV19, the J gene TRBJ1-5; D ambiguous. The germline gives CDR1 LNHDA, CDR2 SQIVND (reference sequence). This CDR3 contains 15 residues. V lost 0 bases and J lost 2, with 8 bases in between. CDR3 bases: TGTGCCAGTAGTATAGATGCGCGGGGCAATCAGCCCCAGCATTTT. As protein: CASSIDARGNQPQHF.

V and J are TRBV29-1 and TRBJ1-1; the match to TRBD1 covers 8 bases. Germline trimming cut 2 bases from V and 10 bases from J; bases unmatched to any gene: 12. Germline values: CDR1 SQVTM, CDR2 ANQGSEA. CDR3 length: 14 amino acids. The chain's CDR3 is CSVEPGQAFSVAFF. The DNA of the CDR3 is TGCAGCGTTGAACCGGGACAGGCCTTTTCCGTAGCTTTCTTT. The whole variable domain, filled in from reference TRBV29-1 and TRBJ1-1, reads SAVISQKPSRDICQRGTSLTIQCQVDSQVTMMFWYRQQPGQSLTLIATANQGSEATYESGFVIDKFPISRPNLTFSTLTVSNMSPEDSSIYLCSVEPGQAFSVAFFGQGTRLTVV.

With respect to this clone: The sample contains more than one DNA sequence encoding this CDR3. The chain is built from TRBV7-9 and TRBJ2-7; maybe TRBD1 (6 bases). Germline CDR1 is SEHNR and CDR2 is FQNEAQ (reference sequence). Between the trimmed V and J ends, which lost 3 bases and 0 bases, there was a span of 9 bases. This CDR3 is 14 amino acids long. This CDR3 reads CASSFGQPSYEQYF. In DNA form, the CDR3 reads TGTGCCAGCAGCTTTGGACAGCCCTCCTACGAGCAGTACTTC.

V gene TRBV5-6 combines with J gene TRBJ2-5; 9 nucleotides line up with TRBD2. The CDR3 sequence is 15 residues long. CDR1 and CDR2 (germline): SGHDT, YYEEEE. Trimming removed 0 bases from V and 5 bases from J; junction bases left unmatched: 5. CDR3 bases: TGTGCCAGCAGCTTGGAACTAGCGGGTCGGGAGACCCAGTACTTC. As protein: CASSLELAGRETQYF.

The chain has TRBV6-6 and TRBJ2-3; D remains ambiguous. Trimming shortened V by 6 bases and J by 0 bases, and 10 bases separated the two germline ends. Looked up from germline, CDR1 is MNHNY and CDR2 is SVGAGI (reference sequence). CDR3 length: 14 amino acids. The CDR3 loop reads CASRRSSSTDTQYF. CDR3 DNA: TGTGCCAGCAGGCGGTCCTCTAGCACAGATACGCAGTATTTT.

The chain couples TRBV15 to TRBJ2-2, with unresolved D. This CDR3 is 13 amino acids long. Germline V gene data show CDR1 as LNHNV and CDR2 as YYDKDF (reference sequence). V was shortened by 9 bases and J by 10 bases, with 18 bases between the two germline ends. CDR3 sequence: CATCRQVGSELFF. The CDR3 DNA sequence: TGTGCCACATGTAGGCAGGTTGGGTCGGAGCTGTTTTTT.

The chain joins TRBV6-7 to TRBJ2-5, with 7 bases fitting TRBD2. TRBV6-7 is reported as an ORF; its role is uncertain. There are 12 residues in the CDR3. With V trimmed by 10 bases and J by 3 bases, 5 bases remained unmatched. The CDR3, as DNA: TGTGCCATCCGTGGGGGGGAAGAGACCCAGTACTTC. Translating it yields CAIRGGEETQYF.

This clone was found once. The J gene is TRBJ2-1, the V gene TRBV2; TRBD2 might be the D (5 bases). Germline loops: CDR1 SNHLY, CDR2 FYNNEI. This CDR3 contains 14 residues. V shed 7 bases and J shed 3 bases, with 13 bases lying between them. Here the CDR3 DNA reads TGTGCCAGCAACGAGGGTTTGTACTACAATGAGCAGTTCTTC. Its protein is CASNEGLYYNEQFF.

The V and J genes are TRBV15 and TRBJ2-4, with 9 nucleotides matching TRBD1. Germline lookup yields CDR1 LNHNV and CDR2 YYDKDF (reference sequence). The CDR3 consists of 20 residues. Trimming at V came to 0 bases and at J to 0 bases, leaving 12 bases not matched to a gene. CDR3 nucleotides: TGTGCCACCAGCAGAGATCTCGGGACAGGGACCATTCTAGCCAAAAACATTCAGTACTTC. It encodes CATSRDLGTGTILAKNIQYF.

The J gene is TRBJ2-7, the V gene TRBV28; 9 nucleotides align to TRBD2. Per the germline V gene, CDR1 is MDHEN and CDR2 is SYDVKM. There are 13 residues in the CDR3. V was pared by 3 bases and J by 7 bases, with 4 bases of the junction left unmatched. The CDR3, as DNA: TGTGCCAGCAGTTTCGGCGGGAGGGGGGAGCAGTACTTC. This gives the protein CASSFGGRGEQYF. The variable domain in full, with the rest retrieved from reference TRBV28 and TRBJ2-7, is DVKVTQSSRYLVKRTGEKVFLECVQDMDHENMFWYRQDPGLGLRLIYFSYDVKMKEKGDIPEGYSVSREKKERFSLILESASTNQTSMYLCASSFGGRGEQYFGPGTRLTVT.

This chain connects TRBV5-5 to TRBJ2-1; 10 bases are shared with TRBD2. V shed 4 bases and J 8 bases; nucleotides not matched to a gene: 3. The CDR3 runs to 13 residues. Looked up from germline, CDR1 is SGHKS and CDR2 is YYEKEE (reference sequence). The CDR3 loop is CASSDGTSDEQFF. DNA for the CDR3: TGTGCCAGCAGCGACGGGACTAGCGATGAGCAGTTCTTC.

V gene TRBV28 combines with J gene TRBJ2-1; 10 bases match TRBD2. Germline V lookup: CDR1 MDHEN, CDR2 SYDVKM. Trimming removed 1 base from V and 0 bases from J; junction bases left unmatched: 18. The CDR3 totals 22 residues. CDR3 region: CASSLSALRAGGVFSSYNEQFF. Here the CDR3 DNA reads TGTGCCAGCAGTTTATCCGCCCTTAGAGCGGGAGGGGTATTCAGCTCCTACAATGAGCAGTTCTTC.

The chain is built from TRBV2 and TRBJ2-2; D is perhaps TRBD2 (6 bases). Per the germline V gene, CDR1 is SNHLY and CDR2 is FYNNEI. The germline V and J ends were trimmed by 2 bases and 2 bases, with 15 bases remaining between them. There are 17 residues in the CDR3. In DNA, the CDR3 is TGTGCCAGCAGTGAACGGGCTAGCGACCTTAACACCGGGGAGCTGTTTTTT. It encodes CASSERASDLNTGELFF.

This chain joins TRBV7-2 and TRBJ2-1, with 8 nucleotides matching TRBD2. The CDR3 is made up of 14 amino acids. The J segment lost 7 bases and the V segment lost 5 bases, leaving 7 bases of the junction unmatched. Germline lookup yields CDR1 SGHTA and CDR2 FQGNSA. The CDR3 coding sequence is TGTGCCAGCAGCCCAGGGACTAGGGGAAATGAGCAGTTCTTC. Residues: CASSPGTRGNEQFF.

V usage is TRBV30 and J usage is TRBJ2-1; 8 bases map to TRBD2. This CDR3 spans 13 amino acids. Germline assignment: CDR1 GTSNPN and CDR2 SVGIG (reference sequence). V dropped 0 bases and J dropped 7; count of bases not matched to a gene: 2. For the CDR3, the DNA is TGTGCCTGGAGTGTACTAGCGGCTAATGAGCAGTTCTTC. Protein product: CAWSVLAANEQFF.

This clone was picked up many times. The chain recombines TRBV18 with TRBJ1-1, with 7 bases fitting TRBD1. Germline CDR1 KGHSH, CDR2 LQKENI. V shed 4 bases and J 2 bases; nucleotides not matched to a gene: 7. The CDR3 is 15 amino acids. CDR3 region: CASSLRTGRNTEAFF. The CDR3 region has the DNA TGTGCCAGCTCACTCCGGACAGGCCGTAACACTGAAGCTTTCTTT.